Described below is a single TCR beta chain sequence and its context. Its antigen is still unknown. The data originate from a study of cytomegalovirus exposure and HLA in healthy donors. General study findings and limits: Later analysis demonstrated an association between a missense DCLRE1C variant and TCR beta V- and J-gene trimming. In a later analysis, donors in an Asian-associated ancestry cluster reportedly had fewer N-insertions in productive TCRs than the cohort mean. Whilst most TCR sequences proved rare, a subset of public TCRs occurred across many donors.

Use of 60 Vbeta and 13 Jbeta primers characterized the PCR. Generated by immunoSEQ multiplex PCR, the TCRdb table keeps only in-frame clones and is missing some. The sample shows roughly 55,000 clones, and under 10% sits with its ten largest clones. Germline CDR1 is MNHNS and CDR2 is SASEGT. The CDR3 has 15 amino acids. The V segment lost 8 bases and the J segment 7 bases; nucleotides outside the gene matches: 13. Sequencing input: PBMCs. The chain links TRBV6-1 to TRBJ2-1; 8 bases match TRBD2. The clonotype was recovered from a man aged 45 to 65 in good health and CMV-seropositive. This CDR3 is CASWSGTRGRNEQFF. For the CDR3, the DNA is TGTGCCAGCTGGTCCGGGACTAGAGGGAGGAATGAGCAGTTCTTC.